The sequence of this T cell receptor beta chain was determined in a study of T cell responses to AZD1222 COVID-19 vaccine. Per germline, CDR1 LNHDA and CDR2 SQIVND (reference sequence). Trimming took 7 bases from V and 0 from J, leaving 21 bases between them. The CDR3 covers 17 residues. Profiled with immunoSEQ multiplex PCR; TCRdb holds only in-frame clones, not every one. The data hold 100,000 to 150,000 clones, with around 86% observed a single time. The rearrangement uses TRBV19 and TRBJ1-2; no definite D call. The source of this sequence is an adult in good health. The specimen comprised peripheral blood, sampled on day 0 of AZD1222 vaccination. CDR3 nucleotides: TGTGCCAGTACCTCTCTAGACCTCAGAGCAGCTAACTATGGCTACACCTTC. It yields the protein CASTSLDLRAANYGYTF.